The sequence of this T cell receptor beta chain was determined in a study of OX40 agonist ivuxolimab in advanced cancers. Study at large: The patients received ivuxolimab by intravenous route every 2 weeks at 0.01 to 10 mg/kg. Patients were roughly 83% male with ages about 20 to 79, mean about 60.

Libraries were prepared by immunoSEQ multiplex PCR; TCRdb keeps only in-frame clonotypes and omits some of them. The table has 40,000 to 55,000 clones, more than 70% seen once; the top ten hold roughly 14%. There are 15 residues in the CDR3. Germline lookup yields CDR1 MNHNS and CDR2 SASEGT. The trim removed 5 bases at V and 8 bases at J, leaving 9 bases unmatched. The chain couples TRBV6-1 to TRBJ2-1; 10 bases align to TRBD1. This sequence was found in an adult with an advanced solid tumor such as melanoma, head and neck, liver or kidney cancer. This sample comprised CD4+ or CD8+ T cells sorted from blood, obtained in a trial of the OX40 agonist ivuxolimab. Here the CDR3 DNA reads TGTGCCAGCAGTTCTGGACAGGGGGGAATCGATGAGCAGTTCTTC. Translating it yields CASSSGQGGIDEQFF.